The 8 T cell receptor beta chains below come from one sample, sequenced in a study of OX40 agonist ivuxolimab in advanced cancers. Sequencing used immunoSEQ multiplex PCR; TCRdb keeps in-frame clones, though not all of them. The sample contains 77,000 or so clones, about 90% of which appear only once. The sequences come from CD4+ or CD8+ T cells sorted from blood, collected in a trial of the OX40 agonist ivuxolimab. These receptor sequences come from an adult with an advanced solid tumor such as melanoma, head and neck, liver or kidney cancer.

A single count supports this clone. Other DNA sequences within the sample encode an identical CDR3. The rearrangement uses TRBV9 and TRBJ2-7; D might be TRBD1 (5 bases). The ends were cut back, 0 bases at V and 2 bases at J, with 6 bases in the middle. The CDR3 contains 13 residues. From germline, CDR1 is SGDLS and CDR2 YYNGEE. Here the CDR3 reads CASSVGQTYEQYF. Written as DNA, the CDR3 is TGTGCCAGCAGCGTAGGACAGACCTACGAGCAGTACTTC.

V is TRBV13 and J is TRBJ2-3; TRBD2 matches at 12 bases. Germline CDR1 is PRHDT and CDR2 is FYEKMQ (reference sequence). This CDR3 has 14 amino acids. Trimming took 5 bases from V and 6 from J; bases not matched to a gene: 3. The chain's CDR3 is CASSMTSGGDTQYF. CDR3 nucleotide sequence: TGTGCCAGCAGCATGACTAGCGGGGGTGATACGCAGTATTTT. Looking up the rest from reference TRBV13 and TRBJ2-3 gives the full variable domain: AAGVIQSPRHLIKEKRETATLKCYPIPRHDTVYWYQQGPGQDPQFLISFYEKMQSDKGSIPDRFSAQQFSDYHSELNMSSLELGDSALYFCASSMTSGGDTQYFGPGTRLTVL.

The V call is TRBV27, the J call TRBJ1-1, with D unresolved. V dropped 7 bases and J dropped 4 bases, with 19 bases sitting between them. The length of the CDR3 is 15 residues. CDR1 and CDR2 from the germline V gene are MNHEY and SMNVEV (reference sequence). The CDR3 loop is CASTSGGLHGTEAFF. The CDR3 DNA follows: TGTGCCAGCACCTCGGGCGGACTCCATGGCACTGAAGCTTTCTTT.

This chain connects TRBV2 to TRBJ1-1, with TRBD1 matching 8 bases. Germline values: CDR1 SNHLY, CDR2 FYNNEI. There are 18 residues in the CDR3. V lost 2 bases, J lost 5 bases, and 16 bases stayed unmatched. The CDR3 sequence: CASSEWGGPQGAWTEAFF. CDR3 DNA sequence: TGTGCCAGCAGTGAATGGGGGGGACCCCAGGGGGCTTGGACTGAAGCTTTCTTT.

The rearrangement links TRBV6-6 to TRBJ2-7; 12 bases fit TRBD2. This CDR3 has 15 amino acids. V lost 4 bases to trimming and J lost 2 bases; unmatched junction nucleotides: 3. Germline V CDR1 and CDR2: MNHNY, SVGAGI (reference sequence). The CDR3 DNA reads as TGTGCCAGCAGTTCTAGCGGGGGGGCTGCCTACGAGCAGTACTTC. Protein: CASSSSGGAAYEQYF.

The count of this clone is one. The chain uses TRBV5-1 and TRBJ2-1; 8 positions agree with TRBD1. Trimming removed 0 bases from V and 2 bases from J; junction bases left unmatched: 4. This CDR3 is 16 amino acids long. Germline CDR1 SGHRS, CDR2 YFSETQ. The CDR3 DNA follows: TGCGCCAGCAGCTTGGGGGACAGGATGACCTACAATGAGCAGTTCTTC. This codes for CASSLGDRMTYNEQFF.

The V and J genes are TRBV25-1 and TRBJ2-2; unclear D gene. This CDR3 has 11 amino acids. Trimming took 2 bases from V and 7 from J, leaving 2 bases between them. The V gene's germline CDR1 is MGHDK and CDR2 SYGVNS. The DNA for the CDR3 is TGTGCCAGCAGTGAAATCGGGGAGCTGTTTTTT. Translated: CASSEIGELFF.

V and J are TRBV7-9 and TRBJ1-1; D is unclear. V gave up 3 bases and J gave up 4 bases, with 6 bases separating them. CDR1 and CDR2 from the germline V gene are SEHNR and FQNEAQ (reference sequence). The CDR3 has 12 residues. CDR3 loop: CASSFGVTEAFF. The CDR3 bases are TGTGCCAGCAGCTTTGGGGTCACTGAAGCTTTCTTT.